This T cell receptor (beta chain) was identified in a study of CD8 T cells in Susac syndrome. Findings and limits, study-wide: Around 15 Susac-specific public clones were found in total CD8+ repertoires and five or six in CD8+ TEMRA repertoires.

V lost 7 bases and J lost 3, with 15 bases in between. Germline V gene data show CDR1 as SGHNT and CDR2 as YENEEA. There are 14 residues in the CDR3. Turning to this clonotype: Its antigen remains unknown.

Reverse transcription of about 0.5 to 1 ug RNA was performed with random hexamers. Multiplex immunoSEQ PCR targeted 54 Vbeta and 13 Jbeta TCR beta segments. One entry per CDR3 protein results from TCRdb running MiXCR on the immunoSEQ multiplex PCR reads. The table includes some 26,000 distinct CDR3 sequences, approximately 92% detected once. The material sequenced was CD8+ T cells from PBMCs. The V and J genes are TRBV11-3 and TRBJ1-1; D call uncertain. The receptor's source is a human donor with Susac syndrome. This chain's CDR3 is CASTYQGDYTEAFF. The CDR3 bases are TGTGCCAGCACCTATCAAGGAGACTACACTGAAGCTTTCTTT.